This T cell receptor (beta chain) derives from a study of blood T cells in healthy people across ages. The use of a sample-barcoded 5' primer and a J-beta primer mix characterized a second PCR of about 7 to 12 cycles. The template-switch adaptor was a 5' adaptor with 12 random nucleotides. It tagged each cDNA molecule. Every sample produced at least 3 million CDR3-containing paired-end reads. TCRdb reprocessed the 5' RACE reads via MiXCR and lists one record per CDR3 protein. Counted here are around 2 million distinct CDR3 sequences, about two fifths occurring once; the ten biggest clones make up 23%. This clonotype has a handful of counts. The CDR3 loop spans 16 amino acids. Germline-derived CDR1 and CDR2 are DFQATT and SNEGSKA (reference sequence).

The TCR originated in a human donor in good health. The specimen sequenced was blood. The chain recombines TRBV20-1 with TRBJ1-2, with TRBD1 matching over 11 bases. CDR3 sequence reads: CGSIWTPGQGAGGYTF. The DNA for the CDR3 is TGCGGGTCTATCTGGACCCCAGGACAGGGGGCGGGGGGCTACACCTTC.